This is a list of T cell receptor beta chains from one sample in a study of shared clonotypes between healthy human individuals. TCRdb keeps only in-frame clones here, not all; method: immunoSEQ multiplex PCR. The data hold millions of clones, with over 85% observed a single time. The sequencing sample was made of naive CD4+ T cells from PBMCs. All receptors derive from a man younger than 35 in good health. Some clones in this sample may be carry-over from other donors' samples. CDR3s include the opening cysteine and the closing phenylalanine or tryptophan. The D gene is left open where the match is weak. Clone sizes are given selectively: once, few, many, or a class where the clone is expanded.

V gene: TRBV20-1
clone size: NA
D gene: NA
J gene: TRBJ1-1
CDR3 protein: CSAGPTEAFF
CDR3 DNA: TGCAGTGCTGGGCCAACTGAAGCTTTCTTT

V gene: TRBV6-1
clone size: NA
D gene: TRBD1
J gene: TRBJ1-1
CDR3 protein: CASSLTGGTEAFF
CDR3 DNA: TGTGCCAGCAGCCTCACAGGGGGGACTGAAGCTTTCTTT

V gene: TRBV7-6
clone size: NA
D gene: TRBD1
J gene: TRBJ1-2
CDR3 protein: CASSLATGNTNYGYTF
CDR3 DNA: TGTGCCAGCAGCTTAGCGACAGGGAACACTAACTATGGCTACACCTTC

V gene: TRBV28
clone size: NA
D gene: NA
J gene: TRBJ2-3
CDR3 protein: CASSDRGLTDTQYF
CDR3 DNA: TGTGCCAGCAGCGATCGGGGGCTCACAGATACGCAGTATTTT

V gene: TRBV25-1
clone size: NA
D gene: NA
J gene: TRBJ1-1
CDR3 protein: CASSGRRNTEAFF
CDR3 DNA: TGTGCCAGCAGTGGTCGACGGAACACTGAAGCTTTCTTT

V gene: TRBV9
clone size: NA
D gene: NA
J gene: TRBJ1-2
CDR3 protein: CASSDYTGANYGYTF
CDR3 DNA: TGTGCCAGCAGCGACTACACCGGGGCTAACTATGGCTACACCTTC

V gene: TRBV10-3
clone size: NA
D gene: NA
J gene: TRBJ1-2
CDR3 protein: CASGAGEYGYTF
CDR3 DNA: TGTGCCTCGGGGGCCGGCGAATATGGCTACACCTTC

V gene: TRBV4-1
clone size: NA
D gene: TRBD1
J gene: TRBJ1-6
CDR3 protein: CASSHPTGANSPLHF
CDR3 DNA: TGCGCCAGCAGCCACCCGACAGGGGCTAATTCACCCCTCCACTTT

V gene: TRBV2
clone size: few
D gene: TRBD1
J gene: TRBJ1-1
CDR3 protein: CASRMTGLGTEAFF
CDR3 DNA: TGTGCCAGCAGAATGACAGGGCTCGGCACTGAAGCTTTCTTT

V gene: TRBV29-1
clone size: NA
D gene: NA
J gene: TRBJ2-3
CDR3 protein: CSVDAGASTDTQYF
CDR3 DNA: TGCAGCGTTGATGCCGGTGCTAGCACAGATACGCAGTATTTT

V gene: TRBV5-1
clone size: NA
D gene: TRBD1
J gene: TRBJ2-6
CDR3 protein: CASSSDRGRTGANVLTF
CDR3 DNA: TGCGCCAGCAGCTCTGACAGGGGGAGGACTGGGGCCAACGTCCTGACTTTC

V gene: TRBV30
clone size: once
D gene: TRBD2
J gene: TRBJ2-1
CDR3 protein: CAWSVRGLAGGGPYNEQFF
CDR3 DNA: TGTGCCTGGAGTGTACGTGGACTAGCGGGAGGAGGCCCCTACAATGAGCAGTTCTTC

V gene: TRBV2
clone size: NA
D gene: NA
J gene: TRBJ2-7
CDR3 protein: CASSVGTDTYEQYF
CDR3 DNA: TGTGCCAGCAGTGTGGGGACTGATACCTACGAGCAGTACTTC

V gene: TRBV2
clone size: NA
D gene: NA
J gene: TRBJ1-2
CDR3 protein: CASRQNSSPGYGYTF
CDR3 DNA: TGTGCCAGCAGACAAAACTCGTCCCCAGGCTATGGCTACACCTTC

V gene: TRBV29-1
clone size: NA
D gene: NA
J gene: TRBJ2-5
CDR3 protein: CSVARGLSWAQYF
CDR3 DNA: TGCAGCGTTGCCAGGGGACTCTCGTGGGCCCAGTACTTC

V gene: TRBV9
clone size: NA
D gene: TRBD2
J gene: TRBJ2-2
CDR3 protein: CASTRLAGDVTGELFF
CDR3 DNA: TGTGCCAGCACTAGACTAGCGGGAGATGTCACCGGGGAGCTGTTTTTT

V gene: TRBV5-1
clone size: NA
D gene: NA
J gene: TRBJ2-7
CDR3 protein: CASSPRSDITYEQYF
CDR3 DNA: TGCGCCAGCAGCCCACGGTCAGATATTACTTACGAGCAGTACTTC

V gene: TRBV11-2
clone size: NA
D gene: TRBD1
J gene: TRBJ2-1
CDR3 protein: CASSPRDRRNEQFF
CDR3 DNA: TGTGCCAGCAGCCCCCGGGACAGAAGGAATGAGCAGTTCTTC

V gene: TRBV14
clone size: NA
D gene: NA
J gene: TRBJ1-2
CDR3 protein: CASSQGTFYGYTF
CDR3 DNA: TGTGCCAGCAGCCAGGGGACTTTCTATGGCTACACCTTC

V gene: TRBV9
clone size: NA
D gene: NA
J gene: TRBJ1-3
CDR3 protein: CASSVEAGMGLSGNTIYF
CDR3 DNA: TGTGCCAGCAGCGTAGAGGCAGGGATGGGCCTCTCTGGAAACACCATATATTTT

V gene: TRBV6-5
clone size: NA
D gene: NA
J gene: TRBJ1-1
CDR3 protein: CASSYGGTSGRTEAFF
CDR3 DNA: TGTGCCAGCAGTTACGGGGGAACGTCTGGTCGCACTGAAGCTTTCTTT

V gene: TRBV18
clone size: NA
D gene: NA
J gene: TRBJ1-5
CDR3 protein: CASSPTGFGGFDQPQHF
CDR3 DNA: TGTGCCAGCTCACCGACAGGCTTTGGGGGGTTTGATCAGCCCCAGCATTTT

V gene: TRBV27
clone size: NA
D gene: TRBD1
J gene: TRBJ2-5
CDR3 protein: CASKPHRGRETQYF
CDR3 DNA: TGTGCCAGCAAACCCCACAGGGGACGAGAGACCCAGTACTTC

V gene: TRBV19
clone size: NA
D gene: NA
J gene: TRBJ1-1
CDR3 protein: CASRAQGMTEAFF
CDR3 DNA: TGTGCCAGTAGGGCCCAGGGGATGACTGAAGCTTTCTTT

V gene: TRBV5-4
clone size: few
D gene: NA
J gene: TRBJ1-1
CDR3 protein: CASSLVPQGDTEAFF
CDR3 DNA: TGTGCCAGCAGCTTGGTCCCCCAAGGGGACACTGAAGCTTTCTTT

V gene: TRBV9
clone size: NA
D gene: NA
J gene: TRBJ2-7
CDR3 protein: CASSGARGTSEQYF
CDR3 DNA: TGTGCCAGCAGCGGCGCCCGGGGTACTAGTGAGCAGTACTTC

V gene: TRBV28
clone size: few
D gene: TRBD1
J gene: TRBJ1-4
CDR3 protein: CASSASTGTNEKLFF
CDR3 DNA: TGTGCCAGCAGTGCATCGACAGGGACAAATGAAAAACTGTTTTTT

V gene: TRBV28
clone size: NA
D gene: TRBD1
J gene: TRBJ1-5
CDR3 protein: CASSLGTGAYSNQPQHF
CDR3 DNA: TGTGCCAGCAGTTTAGGGACAGGGGCTTATAGCAATCAGCCCCAGCATTTT

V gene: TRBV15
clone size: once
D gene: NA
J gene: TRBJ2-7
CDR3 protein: CATSSHQGVGEQYF
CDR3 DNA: TGTGCCACCAGCAGTCATCAAGGGGTGGGAGAGCAGTACTTC

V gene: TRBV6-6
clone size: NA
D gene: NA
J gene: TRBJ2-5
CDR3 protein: CASSRLRAKETQYF
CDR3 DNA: TGTGCCAGCAGTCGTTTACGGGCCAAAGAGACCCAGTACTTC

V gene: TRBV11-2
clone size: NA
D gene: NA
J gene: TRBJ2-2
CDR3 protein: CASSSLYGPSNTGELFF
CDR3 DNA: TGTGCCAGCAGCTCGCTTTATGGGCCCTCGAACACCGGGGAGCTGTTTTTT

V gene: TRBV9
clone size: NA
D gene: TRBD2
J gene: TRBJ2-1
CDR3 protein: CASSVGGQAGIYNEQFF
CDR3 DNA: TGTGCCAGCAGCGTAGGAGGACAAGCGGGAATCTACAATGAGCAGTTCTTC

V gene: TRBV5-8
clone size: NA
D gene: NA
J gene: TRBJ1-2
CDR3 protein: CASTRAELVGYTF
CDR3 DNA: TGTGCCAGCACCCGAGCAGAGCTTGTTGGCTACACCTTC

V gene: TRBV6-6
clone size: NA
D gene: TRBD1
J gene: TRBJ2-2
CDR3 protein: CASSNTGGSGELFF
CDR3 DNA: TGTGCCAGCAGTAATACAGGGGGTAGCGGGGAGCTGTTTTTT

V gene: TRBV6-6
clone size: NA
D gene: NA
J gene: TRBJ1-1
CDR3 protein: CASSYLSMNTEAFF
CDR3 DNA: TGTGCCAGCAGTTACTTGAGCATGAACACTGAAGCTTTCTTT

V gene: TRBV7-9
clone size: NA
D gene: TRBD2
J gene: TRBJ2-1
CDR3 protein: CASSSSGSSGGSYNEQFF
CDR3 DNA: TGTGCCAGCAGCTCGTCGGGGAGTAGCGGGGGTTCCTACAATGAGCAGTTCTTC

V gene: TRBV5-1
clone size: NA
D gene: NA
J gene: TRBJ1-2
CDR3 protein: CASSSTLHRDGYTF
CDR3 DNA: TGCGCCAGCAGCTCGACACTCCATAGAGATGGCTACACCTTC

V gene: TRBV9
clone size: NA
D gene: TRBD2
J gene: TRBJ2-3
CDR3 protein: CASSVPWTSGGLTDTQYF
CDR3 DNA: TGTGCCAGCAGCGTACCTTGGACTAGCGGGGGACTCACAGATACGCAGTATTTT

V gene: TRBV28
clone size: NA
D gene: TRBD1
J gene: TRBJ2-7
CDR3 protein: CASSIGQGNFYEQYF
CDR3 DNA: TGTGCCAGCAGTATAGGACAGGGTAATTTTTACGAGCAGTACTTC

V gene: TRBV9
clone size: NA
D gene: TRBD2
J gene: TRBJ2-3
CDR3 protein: CASSPLAGGLEDTQYF
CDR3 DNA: TGTGCCAGCAGCCCTTTAGCGGGAGGGCTGGAAGATACGCAGTATTTT

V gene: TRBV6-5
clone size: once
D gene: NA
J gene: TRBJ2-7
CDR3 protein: CASSYRAYSYEQYF
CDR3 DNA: TGTGCCAGCAGTTATCGGGCCTACTCCTACGAGCAGTACTTC

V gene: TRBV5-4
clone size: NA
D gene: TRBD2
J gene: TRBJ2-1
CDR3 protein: CASSLGALASYNEQFF
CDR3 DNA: TGTGCCAGCAGCTTAGGGGCACTAGCGTCCTACAATGAGCAGTTCTTC

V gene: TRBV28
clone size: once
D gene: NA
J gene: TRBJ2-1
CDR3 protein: CASSLGLHNEQFF
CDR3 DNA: TGTGCCAGCAGTTTGGGACTTCACAATGAGCAGTTCTTC

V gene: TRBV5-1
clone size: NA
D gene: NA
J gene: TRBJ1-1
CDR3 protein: CASSLEGRGYLNTEAFF
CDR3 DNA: TGCGCCAGCAGCTTGGAAGGCAGGGGATATTTGAACACTGAAGCTTTCTTT

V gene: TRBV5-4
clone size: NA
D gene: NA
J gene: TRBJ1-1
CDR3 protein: CASSLRAGNTEAFF
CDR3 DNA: TGTGCCAGCAGCCTCCGGGCAGGGAACACTGAAGCTTTCTTT

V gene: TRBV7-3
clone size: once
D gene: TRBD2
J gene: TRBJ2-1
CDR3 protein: CASGLAAGAYNEQFF
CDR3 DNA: TGTGCCAGCGGGCTGGCTGCGGGAGCCTACAATGAGCAGTTCTTC

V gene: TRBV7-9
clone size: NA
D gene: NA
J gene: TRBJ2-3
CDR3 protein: CASSLALATTDTQYF
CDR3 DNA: TGTGCCAGCAGCTTAGCCCTAGCGACCACAGATACGCAGTATTTT

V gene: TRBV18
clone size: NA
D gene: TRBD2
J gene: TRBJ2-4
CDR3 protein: CASSPRREAKNIQYF
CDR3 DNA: TGTGCCAGCTCACCACGGCGGGAGGCCAAAAACATTCAGTACTTC

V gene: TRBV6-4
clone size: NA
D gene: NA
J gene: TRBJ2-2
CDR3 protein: CASGKTSSGELFF
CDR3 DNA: TGTGCCAGCGGAAAGACTAGTTCCGGGGAGCTGTTTTTT

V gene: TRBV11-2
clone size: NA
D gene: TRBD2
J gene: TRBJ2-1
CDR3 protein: CASSFLAGLTSYNEQFF
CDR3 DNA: TGTGCCAGCAGCTTCCTAGCGGGCCTGACCTCCTACAATGAGCAGTTCTTC